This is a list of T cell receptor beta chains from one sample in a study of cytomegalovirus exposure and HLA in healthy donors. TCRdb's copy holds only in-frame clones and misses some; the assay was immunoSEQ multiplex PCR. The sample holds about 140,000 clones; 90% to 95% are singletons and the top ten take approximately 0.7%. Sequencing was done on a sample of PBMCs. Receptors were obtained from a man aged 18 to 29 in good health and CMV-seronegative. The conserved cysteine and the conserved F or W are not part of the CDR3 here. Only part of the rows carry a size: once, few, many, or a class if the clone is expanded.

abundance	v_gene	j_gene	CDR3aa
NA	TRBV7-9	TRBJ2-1	ASSFRTQVDNEQF
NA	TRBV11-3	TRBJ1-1	ASSLAGKGRIEAF
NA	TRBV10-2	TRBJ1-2	ASSESRQGVRGYT
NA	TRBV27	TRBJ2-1	ASSLSPQGGYNEQF
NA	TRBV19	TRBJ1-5	ASRIDRGKQPQH
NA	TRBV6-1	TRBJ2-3	ASSESGWAGAGDTQY
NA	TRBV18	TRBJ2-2	ASSRDPIITGELF
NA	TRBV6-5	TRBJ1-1	ASSYRRRVNTEAF
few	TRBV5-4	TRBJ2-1	ASSAPTSGRAYEQF
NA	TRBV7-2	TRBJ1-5	ASSLEPGSNQPQH
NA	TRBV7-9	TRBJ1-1	ASSFFAGSSTEAF
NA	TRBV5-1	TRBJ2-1	ASRPPGQGYNEQF
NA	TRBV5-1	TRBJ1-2	ASSPAGDAFTGYT
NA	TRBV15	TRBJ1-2	ATSSAGTTYGYT
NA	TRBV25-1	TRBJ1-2	ASSAAAGGEFYGYT
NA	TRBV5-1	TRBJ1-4	ASSRVINEKLF
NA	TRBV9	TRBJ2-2	ASSVAGTGELF
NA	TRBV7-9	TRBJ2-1	ASSLVGGRPSYNEQF
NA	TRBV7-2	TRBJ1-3	ASSLGPGDGNTIY
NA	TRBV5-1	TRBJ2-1	ATSGQGVNEQF
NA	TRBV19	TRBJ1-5	ASSIVPTGGGNQPQH
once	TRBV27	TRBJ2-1	ASSPSRAGAYNEQF
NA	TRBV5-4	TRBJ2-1	ASSGGLVIHEQF
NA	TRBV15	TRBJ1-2	ATSSGGRQGASGYT
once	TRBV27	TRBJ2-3	ASREEASLTDTQY
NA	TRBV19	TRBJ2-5	ASSGQGLETQY
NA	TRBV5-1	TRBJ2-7	ASSLAGTDLLGQY
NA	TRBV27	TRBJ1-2	ASSLASAGRNYGYT
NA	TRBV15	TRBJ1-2	ATSRLPRSDSYGYT
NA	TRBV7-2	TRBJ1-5	ASSLTPGPQH
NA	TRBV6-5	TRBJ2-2	ASSFRPGELF
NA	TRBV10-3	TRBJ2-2	AISPTGRVGAGAPGELF
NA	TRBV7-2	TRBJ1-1	ASSLGTPNEAF
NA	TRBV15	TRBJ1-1	ATSRPWTGGDTEAF
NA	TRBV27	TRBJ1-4	ASRMLGRGNEKLF
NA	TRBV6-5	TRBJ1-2	ASSYIGDYGYT
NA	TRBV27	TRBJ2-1	ASSLDRLGSYNEQF
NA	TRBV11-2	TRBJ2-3	ASAGASGRGTDTQY